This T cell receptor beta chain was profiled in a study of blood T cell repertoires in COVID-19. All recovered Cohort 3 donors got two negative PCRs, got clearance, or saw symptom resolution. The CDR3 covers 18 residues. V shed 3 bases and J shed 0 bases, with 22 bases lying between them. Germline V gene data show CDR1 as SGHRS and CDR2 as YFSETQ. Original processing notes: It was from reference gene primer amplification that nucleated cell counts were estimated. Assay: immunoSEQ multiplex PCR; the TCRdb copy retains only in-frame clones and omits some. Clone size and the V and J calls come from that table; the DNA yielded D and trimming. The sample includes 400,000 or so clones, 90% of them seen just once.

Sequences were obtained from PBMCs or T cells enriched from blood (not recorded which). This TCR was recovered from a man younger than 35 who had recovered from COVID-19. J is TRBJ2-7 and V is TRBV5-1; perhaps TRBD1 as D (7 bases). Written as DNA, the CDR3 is TGCGCCAGCAGCTGGGGTGTAGGAGGGGGCAAGAGCTCCTACGAGCAGTACTTC. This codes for CASSWGVGGGKSSYEQYF.